This T cell receptor (beta chain) comes out of a study of blood T cell repertoires in COVID-19 (TCRdb year 2020). Regarding the complete study: The collaborator samples originated in the United States, Italy and Spain and spanned the acute and convalescent phases of COVID-19. The repertoires were made available in a free public database intended to serve as a resource for research on the immune response to SARS-CoV-2. Nearly every sample came with metadata listing a de-identified subject ID, COVID-19 status, age in years and sex. The material from the prospective study consisted of cDNA or gDNA derived from T cells, B-cell-depleted T cells, or PBMCs. Where HLA class I and class II types were available, the types were taken from metadata supplied by the sample provider, not from assay-based typing. Samples were obtained from the ongoing ImmuneRACE study (first 160 participants) and from roughly 1,300 subjects provided by 6 global collaborators. The dataset comprised deeply sampled blood TCRbeta repertoires from subjects exposed to, actively infected with, or recovered from COVID-19.

What the research found in general, with its limitations: Clinical and demographic metadata were provided uncurated, with the amount varying by source and participant.

TCRbeta CDR3 regions were amplified from genomic DNA using the immunoSEQ Assay, a bias-controlled multiplex PCR. The study's processing was this. The number of nucleated cells in each sample was estimated by amplification of reference gene primers within the assay. To quantify the absolute abundance of each unique TCRbeta CDR3 rearrangement, sequence reads were collapsed and filtered. For each sample, productive Simpson clonality was calculated as the square root of Simpson's diversity index across productive rearrangements. In its TCRdb copy, this immuneACCESS table keeps in-frame sequences only and misses some clones. Where compared with another copy, unresolved V genes explain less than half of these, and the others have no known cause. D and trimming come from the DNA, and the V and J calls and clone size come from that table. This sample is represented by a few hundred thousand clones; roughly 84% of them were singletons. The ten largest clones add up to roughly a tenth of the sample.

V is trimmed back by 4 bases and J by 6 bases, and the junction contains 8 bases that no gene match accounts for. The CDR3 numbers 14 residues from cysteine through phenylalanine. The kept DNA is CDR3 alone, 42 bases in frame from the first base. CDR1 and CDR2 are read off the germline V gene as MNHEY and SVGAGI. One collaborating source in Seattle enrolled patients while the patients were actively infected and followed the patients over time throughout the course of disease. Collaborating institutions collected whole blood in K2EDTA tubes following their own protocols. For TCRbeta analysis, collaborator samples were shipped as frozen whole blood, as isolated PBMCs, or as DNA extracted from either sample type. As concerns this clone: The clone's antigen remains unknown. No much larger clone is present one base from it, and per-base qualities are unavailable.

The receptor chain draws on TRBV6-5 and TRBJ1-2; TRBD1 matches 7 bases in the middle. The receptor comes from an elderly woman with COVID-19, enrolled during active disease. Input material: peripheral blood. CDR3 sequence: CASSSDRVIDGYTF. The nucleotide sequence reads TGTGCCAGCAGTTCTGACAGGGTCATCGATGGCTACACCTTC.